This TCR beta chain was profiled in a study of blood T cell repertoires in COVID-19. Overall study: From T cells, B-cell-depleted T cells, or PBMCs came the material, which was cDNA or gDNA.

With 1 base removed from V and 5 bases from J, the gap between germline ends came to 6 bases. The CDR3 contains 13 residues. The germline V gene encodes CDR1 MNHNS and CDR2 SASEGT. Repertoires were generated with immunoSEQ multiplex PCR, while TCRdb's copy carries only in-frame clones and drops some. There are 200,000 to 300,000 clones in the sample; approximately 86% occur only once, and under 2.5% lies in the top ten. The V and J genes are TRBV6-1 and TRBJ1-5; D uncertain. Sequences were obtained from peripheral blood. This TCR derives from a man aged 25 to 40 with active or convalescent COVID-19. The chain's CDR3 is CASSEVRDQPQHF. The CDR3 DNA reads TGTGCCAGCAGTGAAGTTCGGGATCAGCCCCAGCATTTT.